This TCR beta chain comes out of a study of blood T cell repertoires in COVID-19. The trim removed 0 bases at V and 7 bases at J, leaving 18 bases unmatched. The CDR3 loop spans 18 amino acids. Germline V gene lookup returns CDR1 SGHTA and CDR2 FQGNSA. Sequencing was performed with immunoSEQ multiplex PCR; in TCRdb, only in-frame clones are kept and a portion is missing. The table lists roughly 75,000 clones, around 80% of them singletons. The TCR was taken from a man aged 45-65 years with COVID-19, enrolled during active disease. The sample comprised peripheral blood. The chain is built from TRBV7-2 and TRBJ2-7; TRBD1 matches 7 bases. The CDR3 sequence is CASSLAVLRQGKSSEQYF. The CDR3 DNA reads as TGTGCCAGCAGCTTAGCGGTGCTGAGACAGGGAAAGTCCTCGGAGCAGTACTTC.